Below are 20 T cell receptor beta chains sequenced from a single sample in a study of glioma-infiltrating T cells after dendritic cell vaccination. The repertoire was sequenced with immunoSEQ multiplex PCR; TCRdb's copy has only in-frame clones and lacks some. This sample has under 4,000 clones, with about 80% found just once. Sequencing was performed on tumor tissue, taken before dendritic cell vaccination. These receptors were taken from a human donor with glioblastoma.

The chain couples TRBV18 to TRBJ2-7; 7 bases are a match to TRBD1. The CDR3 contains 13 residues. CDR1 and CDR2 (germline): KGHSH, LQKENI. Losses at the gene ends were 6 bases for V and 7 bases for J; bases not matched to a gene: 9. The DNA for the CDR3 is TGTGCCAGCTCGAGGGAGACAGGGTGGGAGCAGTACTTC. It translates to CASSRETGWEQYF.

The V call is TRBV27, the J call TRBJ2-7; TRBD1 aligns across 8 bases. The CDR3 totals 13 residues. Germline V CDR1 and CDR2: MNHEY, SMNVEV (reference sequence). Trimming cost V 0 bases and J 9 bases; bases outside gene matches: 4. The CDR3 region is CASSLSGQGWQYF. DNA for the CDR3: TGTGCCAGCAGTTTATCCGGACAGGGATGGCAGTACTTC.

The V gene is TRBV9, the J gene TRBJ1-3; D unclear. Per the germline V gene, CDR1 is SGDLS and CDR2 is YYNGEE. This CDR3 has 15 residues. Trimming removed 0 bases from V and 0 bases from J, with 7 bases in between. CDR3 sequence (DNA): TGTGCCAGCAGCGTAGGCAGTATCTCTGGAAACACCATATATTTT. Protein product: CASSVGSISGNTIYF.

The V and J genes are TRBV7-2 and TRBJ2-5, with D uncertain. This CDR3 has 14 residues. Germline V lookup: CDR1 SGHTA, CDR2 FQGNSA. Trimming took off 1 base at V and 5 bases at J, with 11 bases between the two ends. The CDR3 DNA reads TGTGCCAGCAGCTTAGGGTCGGTGGGCGAGACCCAGTACTTC. Protein: CASSLGSVGETQYF.

The CDR3 loop reads CASSATGGNTGELFF. The DNA of the CDR3 is TGTGCCAGCAGTGCCACGGGGGGTAACACCGGGGAGCTGTTTTTT. The chain uses TRBV6-4 and TRBJ2-2; 7 nucleotides agree with TRBD2. This CDR3 region has 15 residues. Trimming took 4 bases from V and 2 from J; bases not matched to a gene: 4. Germline V CDR1 and CDR2: MRHNA, SNTAGT.

This chain links TRBV10-3 with TRBJ1-1; D unresolved. The length of the CDR3 is 15 residues. Germline lookup yields CDR1 ENHRY and CDR2 SYGVKD. Between the trimmed V and J ends, which lost 3 bases and 1 base, there was a span of 12 bases. The CDR3 DNA sequence: TGTGCCATCAGTGATTCCTCTAGAGAGAACACTGAAGCTTTCTTT. Translated, it gives CAISDSSRENTEAFF.

The genes are TRBV10-3 and TRBJ2-5; D remains unclear. Trimming took 0 bases from V and 5 from J, leaving 10 bases between them. Looked up from germline, CDR1 is ENHRY and CDR2 is SYGVKD. The CDR3 has 14 residues. Here the CDR3 DNA reads TGTGCCATCAGTGAGTCCCCCTCTAGGGAGACCCAGTACTTC. Its protein product is CAISESPSRETQYF.

This rearrangement joins TRBV7-9 to TRBJ2-7, with TRBD1 as a possible D gene (6 bases). The CDR3 runs 13 residues. V was pared by 5 bases and J by 6 bases, with 14 bases between. In germline, CDR1 is SEHNR, CDR2 FQNEAQ (reference sequence). CDR3 protein: CASSPDRIGEQYF. The CDR3 DNA is TGTGCCAGCAGCCCCGACAGGATAGGCGAGCAGTACTTC.

The chain combines TRBV6-6 with TRBJ2-3; 10 nucleotides match TRBD2. After removal of 5 bases from V and 5 bases from J, the junction contained 10 bases not matched to a gene. The CDR3 totals 16 residues. Germline values: CDR1 MNHNY, CDR2 SVGAGI (reference sequence). CDR3 coding DNA: TGTGCCAGCAGTCGCCTGAGCGGGGGGGCCTTAGATACGCAGTATTTT. It is translated as CASSRLSGGALDTQYF.

In DNA form, the CDR3 reads TGTGCCAGCAGCGCGGGACTAGCGACAGATACGCAGTATTTT. Translation: CASSAGLATDTQYF. The J gene is TRBJ2-3, the V gene TRBV5-4; 10 bases are a match to TRBD2. Germline trimming cut 4 bases from V and 3 bases from J; bases unmatched to any gene: 2. CDR3 length: 14 residues. CDR1 and CDR2 (germline): SGHNT, YYREEE (reference sequence).

This rearrangement joins TRBV7-3 to TRBJ2-3; 11 bases agree with TRBD2. V lost 3 bases, J lost 5 bases, and 4 bases stayed unmatched. The length of the CDR3 is 15 residues. In germline, CDR1 is SGHTA, CDR2 FQGTGA. CDR3 bases: TGTGCCAGCAGCTTTAGCGGGGGGGCCGGAGATACGCAGTATTTT. It specifies CASSFSGGAGDTQYF.

The chain recombines TRBV11-1 with TRBJ2-1, with D possibly TRBD2 on 5 matching bases. The germline V gene encodes CDR1 SGHAT and CDR2 FQDESV (reference sequence). The ends were cut back, 3 bases at V and 7 bases at J, with 7 bases in the middle. The CDR3 runs to 12 residues. This chain's CDR3 is CASSLRENEQFF. In nucleotides, the CDR3 is TGTGCCAGCAGCTTGAGGGAGAATGAGCAGTTCTTC.

The chain joins TRBV27 to TRBJ1-5, with D possibly TRBD1 on 6 matching bases. Germline CDR1 is MNHEY and CDR2 is SMNVEV (reference sequence). CDR3 length equals 13 residues. The V end lost 2 bases, the J end lost 7 bases, and 9 bases lay between the germline ends. The CDR3 region is CASSLQGRQPQHF. DNA of the CDR3: TGTGCCAGCAGTTTACAGGGGCGGCAGCCCCAGCATTTT.

The rearrangement links TRBV7-2 to TRBJ2-5; 10 nucleotides match TRBD2. V was pared by 6 bases and J by 4 bases, with 8 bases of the junction left unmatched. The CDR3 is 15 amino acids. Germline V gene lookup returns CDR1 SGHTA and CDR2 FQGNSA. The CDR3 nucleotides are TGTGCCAGCAGTCCCGAGCGGGGGGGCCGAGAGACCCAGTACTTC. As protein: CASSPERGGRETQYF.

The chain joins TRBV5-4 to TRBJ2-7; 11 positions match TRBD2. The V segment lost 4 bases and the J segment 4 bases; nucleotides outside the gene matches: 7. This CDR3 is built from 15 residues. Germline CDR1 is SGHNT and CDR2 is YYREEE (reference sequence). The CDR3, as DNA: TGTGCCAGCAGCCTCCCTAGCGGGGGGAGGTACGAGCAGTACTTC. Amino acid sequence: CASSLPSGGRYEQYF.

This clone showed up just a few times. In DNA, the CDR3 is TGCGCCAGCAGCCATCAACTAGCGGGGGGAGTCACAGATACGCAGTATTTT. It translates to CASSHQLAGGVTDTQYF. The chain has TRBV4-3 and TRBJ2-3, with 12 bases that match TRBD2. Trimming at V came to 3 bases and at J to 2 bases, leaving 6 bases not matched to a gene. Germline lookup yields CDR1 LGHNA and CDR2 YSLEER. The CDR3 length is 17 residues.

V gene TRBV5-6 combines with J gene TRBJ2-1, with 11 bases that match TRBD1. Germline V lookup: CDR1 SGHDT, CDR2 YYEEEE. After removal of 4 bases from V and 4 bases from J, the junction contained 7 bases not matched to a gene. This CDR3 has 16 residues. This chain's CDR3 is CASSRDRGSVYNEQFF. The CDR3 coding sequence is TGTGCCAGCAGCCGGGACAGGGGGTCCGTTTACAATGAGCAGTTCTTC.

This sequence joins TRBV4-1 and TRBJ1-1; no clear D. The CDR3 totals 14 residues. Germline-derived CDR1 and CDR2 are MGHRA and YSYEKL. Trimming left V 4 bases short and J 1 base short, with 10 bases between. CDR3 sequence (DNA): TGCGCCAGCAGCCCACAGTCTGAGAACACTGAAGCTTTCTTT. Protein: CASSPQSENTEAFF.

The rearrangement links TRBV19 to TRBJ2-3, with D unclear. Germline V lookup: CDR1 LNHDA, CDR2 SQIVND (reference sequence). V lost 2 bases, J lost 0 bases, and 12 bases lay in between. CDR3 length equals 16 residues. CDR3 region: CASSIIFTRSTDTQYF. The CDR3 region has the DNA TGTGCCAGTAGTATAATCTTCACTCGTAGCACAGATACGCAGTATTTT.

This sequence joins TRBV19 and TRBJ1-2; no clear D gene. The V end was cut by 3 bases, the J end by 5 bases, with 13 bases between. This CDR3 contains 14 residues. Germline-derived CDR1 and CDR2 are LNHDA and SQIVND (reference sequence). This CDR3 is CASSIKTGGYGYTF. CDR3 nucleotide sequence: TGTGCCAGTAGTATCAAGACGGGAGGGTATGGCTACACCTTC. The full variable domain, its missing parts supplied by reference TRBV19 and TRBJ1-2, is DGGITQSPKYLFRKEGQNVTLSCEQNLNHDAMYWYRQDPGQGLRLIYYSQIVNDFQKGDIAEGYSVSREKKESFPLTVTSAQKNPTAFYLCASSIKTGGYGYTFGSGTRLTVV.